Listed below are T cell receptor beta chains from one sample, sequenced in a study of T cell repertoires in cytomegalovirus infection. TCRdb called the reads again in MiXCR, with one record for every CDR3 protein. Seen here are roughly 230,000 distinct CDR3 sequences, 20% to 25% observed once, and the top ten hold 15% to 20%. Sequenced material: CD8+ T cells from PBMCs. These receptor sequences come from a human donor in good health (CMV status not recorded). Some clones in this sample may be carry-over from other donors' samples. The conserved cysteine and the conserved F or W are not part of the CDR3 here.

J	V	CDR3
TRBJ2-1	TRBV7-2	ASSLERSSYNEQF
TRBJ2-1	TRBV7-3	ASSTGRLAAHNEQF
TRBJ1-2	TRBV7-2	ASSLAEGLGYT
TRBJ1-5	TRBV28	ASSLLNTQPQH
TRBJ2-1	TRBV6-1	ASSAGNTEQF
TRBJ2-7	TRBV4-1	ASSQSDRGYEQY
TRBJ1-1	TRBV4-1	ASSQDPPGLDTEAF
TRBJ1-1	TRBV7-2	ASSLDSYTEAF
TRBJ2-5	TRBV3-1	ASSQENSQETQY
TRBJ1-1	TRBV7-9	ASSLGSYTEAF
TRBJ2-7	TRBV7-2	ASSRRGQSYEQY
TRBJ2-7	TRBV10-3	AISGGYEQY
TRBJ2-1	TRBV7-9	ASPPLVGGEWDEQF
TRBJ1-1	TRBV7-2	ASSLFLRQTTEAF
TRBJ2-7	TRBV6-6	ASSYSTPGEEQY
TRBJ1-6	TRBV7-8	ASSLAPGRYINSPLH
TRBJ1-1	TRBV5-1	ASSPRTGGNTEAF
TRBJ2-6	TRBV9	ASSVVGSGANVLT
TRBJ1-3	TRBV29-1	SVAWAATGNTIY
TRBJ1-4	TRBV7-9	ASSPNKGLTNEKLF
TRBJ2-2	TRBV28	ASSLFFSYSNSYTGELF
TRBJ2-7	TRBV20-1	SARDGGGAFVEQY
TRBJ2-1	TRBV7-2	ASSFASGGGDEQF
TRBJ2-7	TRBV20-1	SARPLAYYEQY
TRBJ2-1	TRBV12-3/TRBV12-4	ASRELAGPPNEQF
TRBJ1-1	TRBV30	AWSVVDTEAF
TRBJ2-3	TRBV7-9	ASSPNSADTQY
TRBJ2-5	TRBV7-9	ASSFGLAGVQETQY
TRBJ1-2	TRBV7-9	ASSSTGAPNYGYT
TRBJ1-2	TRBV12-3/TRBV12-4	ATAPTGPLDDGYT
TRBJ2-2	TRBV7-2	ASSLAGTGELF
TRBJ1-1	TRBV2	ASSEAWRDTEAF
TRBJ2-1	TRBV6-6	ASRRPGGRVSDEQF
TRBJ1-1	TRBV28	ASSTDRGRDTEAF
TRBJ1-2	TRBV3-1	ASSQGTIYT
TRBJ2-2	TRBV29-1	SVEDWDSATGELF
TRBJ1-1	TRBV20-1	SARIPLNTEAF
TRBJ2-3	TRBV7-8	ASSLASGGGTDTQY
TRBJ1-3	TRBV12-3/TRBV12-4	ASTLGGAGNTIY
TRBJ2-1	TRBV20-1	SSQGMSTNEQF
TRBJ2-1	TRBV20-1	SAREASGANYNEQF
TRBJ1-2	TRBV29-1	SARDIYSYGYT
TRBJ1-1	TRBV5-1	ASSLAGTLTTEAF
TRBJ1-5	TRBV12-3/TRBV12-4	ASSPDRDYSNQPQH
TRBJ1-2	TRBV11-2	ASSRAWDGYT
TRBJ1-4	TRBV13	ASSSSGDANEKLF
TRBJ2-2	TRBV28	ASRLRTGLNTGELF
TRBJ2-3	TRBV7-2	ATEGEGLAGGWDTQY
TRBJ2-2	TRBV6-1	ASSPSGLGELF
TRBJ2-2	TRBV19	ASSPWDARNTGELF
TRBJ2-3	TRBV5-4	ASSLSQGGTDTQY
TRBJ2-3	TRBV6-1	ASSSPDTQY
TRBJ1-2	TRBV4-1	ASSQDPQASYGYT
TRBJ2-3	TRBV7-9	ASRTWPDTQY
TRBJ2-1	TRBV5-4	ASSVTGSSYNEQF
TRBJ1-5	TRBV12-3/TRBV12-4	ASSLAWGAGNQPQH
TRBJ1-5	TRBV2	ASSRTDSNQPQH
TRBJ2-7	TRBV28	ASSLMTGPHEQY
TRBJ1-1	TRBV2	ASSEGWERNTEAF